Included here is one T cell receptor beta chain sequence, with context. Sequenced by immunoSEQ multiplex PCR; TCRdb stores in-frame clones only, minus some. The sample lists 95,000 to 100,000 clones; 75% to 90% were seen once. Treatment defined: preoperative locoregional IRX-2 cytokine immunotherapy. The data derive from a study of preoperative IRX-2 immunotherapy in early breast cancer. The ends lost 0 bases at V and 2 bases at J; junction bases unmatched: 2. Germline V gives CDR1 SGHRS, CDR2 YFSETQ. CDR3 size: 15 residues. This sequence originates from a human donor with breast cancer. Material: tumor tissue, obtained after IRX-2 immunotherapy. V gene TRBV5-1 combines with J gene TRBJ1-5; 7 nucleotides line up with TRBD1. CDR3 DNA: TGCGCCAGCAGCTTGGGGGACAGAGGCAATCAGCCCCAGCATTTT. The encoded protein is CASSLGDRGNQPQHF.